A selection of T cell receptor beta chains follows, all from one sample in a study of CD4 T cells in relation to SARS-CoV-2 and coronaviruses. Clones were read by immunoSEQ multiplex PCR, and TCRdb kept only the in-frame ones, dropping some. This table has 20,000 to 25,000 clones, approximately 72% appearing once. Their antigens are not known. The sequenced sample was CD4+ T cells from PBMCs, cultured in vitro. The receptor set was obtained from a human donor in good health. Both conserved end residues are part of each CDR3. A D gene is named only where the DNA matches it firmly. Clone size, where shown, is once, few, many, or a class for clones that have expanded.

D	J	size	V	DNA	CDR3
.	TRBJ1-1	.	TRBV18	TGTGCCAGCTCACCAAGGGGGGGTGAAGCTTTCTTT	CASSPRGGEAFF
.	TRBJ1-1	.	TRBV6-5	TGTGCCAGCAGAGGATCAGGGTCCCGGGATGGCGAAGCTTTCTTT	CASRGSGSRDGEAFF
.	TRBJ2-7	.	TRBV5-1	TGCGCCAGCAGCGCATCGGGACCACCCTACGAGCAGTACTTC	CASSASGPPYEQYF
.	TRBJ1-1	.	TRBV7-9	TGTGCCAGCAGCTTAGGTACAGAAAACACTGAAGCTTTCTTT	CASSLGTENTEAFF
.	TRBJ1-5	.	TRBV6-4	TGTGCCAGCAGCCCCGAGGATGGGAGCAATCAGCCCCAGCATTTT	CASSPEDGSNQPQHF
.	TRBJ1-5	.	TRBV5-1	TGCGCCAGCAGCTTGAGTGGGGAACTCAATCAGCCCCAGCATTTT	CASSLSGELNQPQHF
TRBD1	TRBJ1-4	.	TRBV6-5	TGTGCCAGCAGTTTCAGGACAGGGAAACTGTTTTTT	CASSFRTGKLFF
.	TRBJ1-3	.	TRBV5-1	TGCGCCAGCAGCTTAGGGCAGGGAGATGGAAACACCATATATTTT	CASSLGQGDGNTIYF
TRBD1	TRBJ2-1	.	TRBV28	TGTGCCAGCAGTTACGTTGCCCCGGGACAGGGCGAGTTCTTC	CASSYVAPGQGEFF
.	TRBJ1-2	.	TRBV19	TGTGCCAGTAGGGGCGAGGGTTCCCATGGCTACACCTTC	CASRGEGSHGYTF
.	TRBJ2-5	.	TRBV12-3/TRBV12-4	TGTGCCAGCAGCGCCCCCCATCTAGCTGTAGTGTACTTC	CASSAPHLAVVYF
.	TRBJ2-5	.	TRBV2	TGTGCCAGCAGTAGGGCCACACAGTACTTC	CASSRATQYF
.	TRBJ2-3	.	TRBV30	TGTGCCTGGGAGGTTGCGGCCTTCACAGATACGCAGTATTTT	CAWEVAAFTDTQYF
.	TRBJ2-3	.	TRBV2	TGTGCCAGCTTTCCACCTGGGTGGAGGGAGTCAGATACGCAGTATTTT	CASFPPGWRESDTQYF
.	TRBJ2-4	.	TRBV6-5	TGTGCCAGCAGTTCAGACAGGTGGGGAAACATTCAGTACTTC	CASSSDRWGNIQYF
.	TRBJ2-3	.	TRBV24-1	TGTGCCACCAGTGATCCAAGCCGGGACACCACAGATACGCAGTATTTT	CATSDPSRDTTDTQYF
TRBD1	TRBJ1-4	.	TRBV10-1	TGCGCCAGCAGGATCACCGACCCGACAGGGGTGAATGAAAAACTGTTTTTT	CASRITDPTGVNEKLFF
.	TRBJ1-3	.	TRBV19	TGTGCCAGTAGTCTGGGGTCTGGAAACACCATATATTTT	CASSLGSGNTIYF
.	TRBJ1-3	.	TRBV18	TGTGCCAGCTCACCAGGGAGGATAAGCTCTGGAAACACCATATATTTT	CASSPGRISSGNTIYF
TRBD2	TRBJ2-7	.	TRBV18	TGTGCCAGCTCACCCACTAGCGGGTACGAGCAGTACTTC	CASSPTSGYEQYF
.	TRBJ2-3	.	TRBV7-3	TGTGCCAGCAGCTTACATTTGCAGGGTACGCAGTATTTT	CASSLHLQGTQYF
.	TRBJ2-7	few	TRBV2	TGTGCCAGCAGTTTGCAGGGGTCCTCCTACGAGCAGTACTTC	CASSLQGSSYEQYF
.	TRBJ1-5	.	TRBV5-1	TGCGCCAGCAGCTTGGGGACAAACCCCCGGCTTCAGCCCCAGCATTTT	CASSLGTNPRLQPQHF
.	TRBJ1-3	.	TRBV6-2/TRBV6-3	TGTGCCAGCAGTTACTTCTACTTACCGACACCCCTCTCTGGAAACACCATATATTTT	CASSYFYLPTPLSGNTIYF
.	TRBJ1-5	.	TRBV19	TGTGCCAGTAGTATAGCCGTGGGAGGGCCCAATCAGCCCCAGCATTTT	CASSIAVGGPNQPQHF
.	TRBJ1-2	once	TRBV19	TGTGCCAGTAGTATCCGTGAGGCATTCGGTGGCTACACCTTC	CASSIREAFGGYTF
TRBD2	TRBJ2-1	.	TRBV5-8	TGTGCCAGCAGCCAGGGACTAGCGGGAGACATCTACAATGAGCAGTTCTTC	CASSQGLAGDIYNEQFF
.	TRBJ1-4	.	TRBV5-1	TGCGCCAGCAGCCCCGCCTACGGAAAACTGTTTTTT	CASSPAYGKLFF
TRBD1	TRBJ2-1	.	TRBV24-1	TGTGCCACCAGTGACCCCGCCGGGACAGGGGGACGAAATGAGCAGTTCTTC	CATSDPAGTGGRNEQFF
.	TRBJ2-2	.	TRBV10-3	TGTGCCACCAAACTAGCTCAGAACACCGGGGAGCTGTTTTTT	CATKLAQNTGELFF
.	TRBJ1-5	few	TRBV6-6	TGTGCCGGGAAACAGGGCGATAGCAATCAGCCCCAGCATTTT	CAGKQGDSNQPQHF
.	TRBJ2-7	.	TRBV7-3	TGTGCCAGCAGCTTCGGAGCCGATACCCACGAGCAGTACTTC	CASSFGADTHEQYF
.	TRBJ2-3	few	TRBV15	TGTGCCACCAGCAGAGTTGCAGGGTTCACAGATACGCAGTATTTT	CATSRVAGFTDTQYF
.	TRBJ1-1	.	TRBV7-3	TGTGCCAGCAGCTCTCAAAACACTGAAGCTTTCTTT	CASSSQNTEAFF
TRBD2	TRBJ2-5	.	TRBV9	TGTGCCAGCAGCGTAAGGGGAGGGGCAGCGGAGACCCAGTACTTC	CASSVRGGAAETQYF
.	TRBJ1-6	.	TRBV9	TGTGCCAGCAGCCAATCCAGTTCACCCCTCCACTTT	CASSQSSSPLHF
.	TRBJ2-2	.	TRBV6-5	TGTGCCAGCAGTTACTCGATTAGGCCGGGGGACGGGGAGCTGTTTTTT	CASSYSIRPGDGELFF
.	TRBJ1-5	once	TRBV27	TGTGCCAGCAGGTGGACCGGGGATAGCAATCAGCCCCAGCATTTT	CASRWTGDSNQPQHF
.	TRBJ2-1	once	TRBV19	TGTGCCAGTAGTACGACAGGACACTCCTACAATGAGCAGTTCTTC	CASSTTGHSYNEQFF
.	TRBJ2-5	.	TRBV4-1	TGCGCCAGCAGCCAAGAATTGTTAGTCCCGGAGACCCAGTACTTC	CASSQELLVPETQYF
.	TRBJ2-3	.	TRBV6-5	TGTGCCAGCAGTTACTCTGGAGAGGCCGCAGATACGCAGTATTTT	CASSYSGEAADTQYF
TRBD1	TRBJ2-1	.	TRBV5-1	TGCGCCAGCAGCTGGGACAGGGGGAATGAGCAGTTCTTC	CASSWDRGNEQFF
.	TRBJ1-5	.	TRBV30	TGTGCCTGGAGTGTTGACAGCAATCAGCCCCAGCATTTT	CAWSVDSNQPQHF
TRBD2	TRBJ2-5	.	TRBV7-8	TGTGCCAGCAGCTCACGGGAGGGGACCCAAGAGACCCAGTACTTC	CASSSREGTQETQYF
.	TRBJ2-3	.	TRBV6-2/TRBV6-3	TGTGCCAGCAGTTACGGGGGAACAGATACGCAGTATTTT	CASSYGGTDTQYF
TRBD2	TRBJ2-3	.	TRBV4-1	TGCGCCAGCAGCCATAGCGGGAGGCGTCACGTTACGCAGTATTTT	CASSHSGRRHVTQYF